This T cell receptor (beta chain) stems from a study of CD8+CD57+ T cells in acquired aplastic anemia. CD8+CD57+ cell expansion, shown by flow cytometry, had occurred in the patients selected for sequencing. Researchers used genomic DNA as the template to profile TCR beta VDJ and CDR3. MiXCR was run by TCRdb on the reads, yielding one entry per CDR3 protein. The table has about 260,000 distinct CDR3 sequences, approximately 80% seen once. Study-level findings and limits: About 30 CD8+ CDR3 sequences occurred in both the patients and the controls.

Notes on this clonotype: Its target is not known. Compared with germline, one end of the junction differs, possibly owing to a read error.

The CDR3 is 14 residues long. Germline-derived CDR1 and CDR2 are SNHLY and FYNNEI. The TCR sequence derives from a human donor with aplastic anemia. The genes are TRBV2 and TRBJ2-7, with D perhaps matching TRBD1 (5 bases). The sequenced material came from sorted CD4+, CD8+, or CD8+CD57+ T cells (not recorded which) from PBMCs. CDR3 nucleotide sequence: TGTGCCAGCAGGCACACAGGTACTGATAACCAGCAGTTTTTC. Amino acids: CASRHTGTDNQQFF.